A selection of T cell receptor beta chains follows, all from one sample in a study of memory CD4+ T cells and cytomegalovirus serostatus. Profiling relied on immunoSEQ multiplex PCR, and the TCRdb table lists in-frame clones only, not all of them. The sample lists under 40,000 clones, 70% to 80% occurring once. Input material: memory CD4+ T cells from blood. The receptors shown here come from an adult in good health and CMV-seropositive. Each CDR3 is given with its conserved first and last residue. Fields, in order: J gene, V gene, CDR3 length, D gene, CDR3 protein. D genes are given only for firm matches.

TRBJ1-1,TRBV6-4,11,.,CASSDGTEAFF
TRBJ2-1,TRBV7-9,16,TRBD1,CASSSGTGNSYNEQFF
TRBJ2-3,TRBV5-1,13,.,CASAGASTDTQYF
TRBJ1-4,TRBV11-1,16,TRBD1,CASSSGQGAVDEKLFF
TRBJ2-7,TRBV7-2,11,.,CASSDRYEQYF
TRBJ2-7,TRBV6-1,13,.,CASSERGGWEQYF
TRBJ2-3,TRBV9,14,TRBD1,CASSAWTGADTQYF
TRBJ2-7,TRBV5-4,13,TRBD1,CASSPDRVSEQYF
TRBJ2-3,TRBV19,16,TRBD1,CASSPEGTARADTQYF
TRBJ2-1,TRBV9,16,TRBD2,CASSALAGGLYNEQFF
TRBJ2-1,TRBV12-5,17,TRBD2,CASGWGTSGASYNEQFF
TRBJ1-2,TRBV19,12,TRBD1,CASRGQGYGYTF
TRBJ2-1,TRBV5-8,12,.,CASSILRDEQFF
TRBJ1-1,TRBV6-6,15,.,CASSYALGGNTEAFF
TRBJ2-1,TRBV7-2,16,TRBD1,CASSLSAGTVYNEQFF
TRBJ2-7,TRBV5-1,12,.,CASSLQGYEQYF
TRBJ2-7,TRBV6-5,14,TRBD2,CASREREFGMKQYF
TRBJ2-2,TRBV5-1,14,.,CASSLELSTGELFF
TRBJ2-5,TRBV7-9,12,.,CASSFTQETQYF
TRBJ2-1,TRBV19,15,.,CASRADRSSYNEQFF
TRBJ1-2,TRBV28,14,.,CASSPGTVYYGYTF
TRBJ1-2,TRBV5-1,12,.,CASSADNYGYTF
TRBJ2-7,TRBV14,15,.,CASSPGIRRRSEQYF
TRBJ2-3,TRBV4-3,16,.,CASSQVNSFSTDTQYF
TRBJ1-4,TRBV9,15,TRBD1,CASSAGQGGNEKLFF
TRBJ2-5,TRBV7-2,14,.,CASIKGANQETQYF
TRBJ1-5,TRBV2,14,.,CASSRDNSNQPQHF
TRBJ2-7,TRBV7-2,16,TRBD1,CASSRYGQGASYEQYF
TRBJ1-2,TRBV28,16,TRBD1,CASSLGLTGGIYGYTF
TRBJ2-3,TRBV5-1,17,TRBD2,CASSLATSAGGPDTQYF
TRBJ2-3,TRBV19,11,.,CASSIRNTQYF